This T cell receptor beta chain was profiled in a study of T cell responses to AZD1222 COVID-19 vaccine. The CDR3 is made up of 15 amino acids. Germline CDR1 is SGDLS and CDR2 is YYNGEE. Trimming at V came to 3 bases and at J to 11 bases, leaving 7 bases not matched to a gene. This clone was seen a few times. The protocol was immunoSEQ multiplex PCR, while the TCRdb copy is restricted to in-frame clones and leaves out a portion. The sample carries about 210,000 clones, around 94% recorded once. This TCR was sampled from an adult who received the MenACWY meningococcal vaccine as a control. Sequenced here: peripheral blood, sampled 28 days after the second dose of the MenACWY control vaccine. The V call is TRBV9, the J call TRBJ2-2; TRBD2 matches at 13 bases. CDR3 loop: CASSDGLAGVRELFF. For the CDR3, the DNA is TGTGCCAGCAGCGACGGACTAGCGGGAGTTCGAGAGCTGTTTTTT.